The next 6 T cell receptor beta chains were all read from a single sample in a study of radiotherapy plus CTLA-4 blockade in lung cancer. Method: immunoSEQ multiplex PCR; TCRdb's copy keeps in-frame clones and lacks some. The table includes more than 90,000 clones, 70% to 85% detected once. The sample consisted of peripheral blood, taken from a patient treated with radiotherapy plus ipilimumab. These receptors were obtained from a human donor with non-small cell lung cancer that progressed on radiotherapy plus ipilimumab. Some clones in this sample may be carry-over from other donors' samples.

This clone was recorded once. This sequence joins TRBV28 and TRBJ1-1; TRBD1 might be the D (5 bases). The CDR3 totals 14 residues. V lost 4 bases and J 2 bases, leaving 11 bases between the germline ends. Germline CDR1 MDHEN, CDR2 SYDVKM. The CDR3 DNA reads TGTGCCAGCAGTTCGCGCGGGACCAACACTGAAGCTTTCTTT. This codes for CASSSRGTNTEAFF.

The V and J genes are TRBV7-2 and TRBJ2-7; D may correspond to TRBD1 or TRBD2 (5 bases each). CDR3 length: 15 amino acids. V was shortened by 3 bases and J by 7 bases, with 19 bases between the two germline ends. From germline, CDR1 is SGHTA and CDR2 FQGNSA. For the CDR3, the DNA is TGTGCCAGCAGCTTGGGACGTTTGCGCCTGGGGGAGCAGTACTTC. This sequence encodes CASSLGRLRLGEQYF.

The chain employs TRBV5-1 and TRBJ1-6; 7 bases are a match to TRBD1. CDR1 SGHRS and CDR2 YFSETQ come from the germline V gene. J lost 8 bases, V lost 3 bases, and 17 bases had no gene match. The length of the CDR3 is 18 residues. The CDR3 region is CASSSTLVTGVGDSPLHF. The CDR3 DNA reads TGCGCCAGCAGCTCGACGTTGGTTACAGGGGTTGGCGATTCACCCCTCCACTTT.

This clone was detected only a few times. The chain couples TRBV4-2 to TRBJ1-2; D remains unclear. CDR1 and CDR2 (germline): LGHNA, YNFKEQ. This CDR3 region has 13 residues. The V end lost 4 bases, the J end lost 3 bases, and 9 bases lay between the germline ends. CDR3 bases: TGTGCCAGCAGCCCCCGCACAGACTATGGCTACACCTTC. Encoded protein: CASSPRTDYGYTF.

This rearrangement joins TRBV13 to TRBJ2-7; TRBD2 matches at 7 bases. Germline-derived CDR1 and CDR2 are PRHDT and FYEKMQ (reference sequence). Germline trimming cut 6 bases from V and 3 bases from J; bases unmatched to any gene: 14. The CDR3 covers 16 residues. CDR3 nucleotides: TGTGCCAGCAGTCGTATCGCGGGGGATCAGCACTACGAGCAGTACTTC. Its protein is CASSRIAGDQHYEQYF.

The genes are TRBV5-4 and TRBJ2-7; D is uncertain. The germline gives CDR1 SGHNT, CDR2 YYREEE (reference sequence). Trimming took 4 bases from V and 3 from J, leaving 11 bases between them. The CDR3 has 13 amino acids. CDR3 region: CASSPTSDYEQYF. Written as DNA, the CDR3 is TGTGCCAGCAGCCCCACCAGTGACTACGAGCAGTACTTC.